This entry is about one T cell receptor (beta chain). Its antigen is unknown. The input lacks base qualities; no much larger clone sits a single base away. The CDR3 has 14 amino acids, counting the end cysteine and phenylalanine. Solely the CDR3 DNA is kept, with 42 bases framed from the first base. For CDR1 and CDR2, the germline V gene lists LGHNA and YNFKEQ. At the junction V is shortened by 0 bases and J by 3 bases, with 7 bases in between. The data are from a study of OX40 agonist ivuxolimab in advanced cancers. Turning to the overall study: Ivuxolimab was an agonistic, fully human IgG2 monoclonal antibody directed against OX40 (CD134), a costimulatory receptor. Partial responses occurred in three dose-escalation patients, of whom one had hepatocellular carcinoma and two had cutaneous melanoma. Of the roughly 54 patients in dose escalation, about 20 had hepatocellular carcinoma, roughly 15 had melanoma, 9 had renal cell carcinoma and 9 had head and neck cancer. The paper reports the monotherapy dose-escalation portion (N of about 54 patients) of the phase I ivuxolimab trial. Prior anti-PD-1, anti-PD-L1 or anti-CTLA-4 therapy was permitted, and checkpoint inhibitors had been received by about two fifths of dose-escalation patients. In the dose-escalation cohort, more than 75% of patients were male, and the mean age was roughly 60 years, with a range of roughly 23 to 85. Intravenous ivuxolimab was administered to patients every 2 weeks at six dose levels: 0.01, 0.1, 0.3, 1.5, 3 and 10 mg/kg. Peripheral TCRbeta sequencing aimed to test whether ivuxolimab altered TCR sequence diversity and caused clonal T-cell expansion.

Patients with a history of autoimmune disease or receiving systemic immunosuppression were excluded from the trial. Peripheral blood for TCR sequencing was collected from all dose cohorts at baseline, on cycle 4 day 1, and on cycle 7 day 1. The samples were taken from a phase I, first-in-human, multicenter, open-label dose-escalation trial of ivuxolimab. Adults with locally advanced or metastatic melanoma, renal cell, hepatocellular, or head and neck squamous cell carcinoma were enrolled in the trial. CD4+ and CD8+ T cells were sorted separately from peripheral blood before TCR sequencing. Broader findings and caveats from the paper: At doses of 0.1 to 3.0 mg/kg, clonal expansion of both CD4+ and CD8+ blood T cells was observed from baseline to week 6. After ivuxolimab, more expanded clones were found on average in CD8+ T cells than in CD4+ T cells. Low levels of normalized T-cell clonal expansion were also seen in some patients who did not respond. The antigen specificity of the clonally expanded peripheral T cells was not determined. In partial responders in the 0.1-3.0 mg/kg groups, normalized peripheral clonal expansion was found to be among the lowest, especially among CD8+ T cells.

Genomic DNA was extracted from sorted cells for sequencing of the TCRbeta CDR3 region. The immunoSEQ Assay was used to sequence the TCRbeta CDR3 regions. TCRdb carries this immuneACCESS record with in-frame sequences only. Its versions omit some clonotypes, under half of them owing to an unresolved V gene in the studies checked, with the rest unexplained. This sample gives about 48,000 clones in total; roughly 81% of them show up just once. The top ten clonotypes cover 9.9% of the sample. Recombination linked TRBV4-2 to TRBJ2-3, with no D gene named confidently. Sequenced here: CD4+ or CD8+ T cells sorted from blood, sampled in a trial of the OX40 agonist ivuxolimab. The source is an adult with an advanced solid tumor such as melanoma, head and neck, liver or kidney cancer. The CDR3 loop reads CASSQDSGTDTQYF. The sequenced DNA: TGTGCCAGCAGCCAAGATTCTGGGACAGATACGCAGTATTTT.